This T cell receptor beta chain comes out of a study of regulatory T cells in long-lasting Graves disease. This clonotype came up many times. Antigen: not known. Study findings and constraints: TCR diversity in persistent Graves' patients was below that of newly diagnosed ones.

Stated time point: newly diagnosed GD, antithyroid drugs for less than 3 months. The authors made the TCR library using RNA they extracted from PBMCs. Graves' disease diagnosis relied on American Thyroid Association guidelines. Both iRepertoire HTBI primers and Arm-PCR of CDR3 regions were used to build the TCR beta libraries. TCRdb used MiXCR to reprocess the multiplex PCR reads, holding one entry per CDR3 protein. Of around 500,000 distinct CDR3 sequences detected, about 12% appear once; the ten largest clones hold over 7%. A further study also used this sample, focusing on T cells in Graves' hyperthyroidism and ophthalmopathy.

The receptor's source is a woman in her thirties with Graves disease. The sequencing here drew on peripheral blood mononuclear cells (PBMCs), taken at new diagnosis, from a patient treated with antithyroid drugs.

The CDR3 region is CASSLDRGGYNEQFF. In DNA, the CDR3 is TGTGCCAGCAGCCTCGACAGGGGAGGGTACAATGAGCAGTTCTTC. The chain couples TRBV2 to TRBJ2-1; D is possibly TRBD1 (8 bases). Germline CDR1 SNHLY, CDR2 FYNNEI. The CDR3 has 15 residues. V lost 6 bases, J lost 4 bases, and 16 bases lay in between.